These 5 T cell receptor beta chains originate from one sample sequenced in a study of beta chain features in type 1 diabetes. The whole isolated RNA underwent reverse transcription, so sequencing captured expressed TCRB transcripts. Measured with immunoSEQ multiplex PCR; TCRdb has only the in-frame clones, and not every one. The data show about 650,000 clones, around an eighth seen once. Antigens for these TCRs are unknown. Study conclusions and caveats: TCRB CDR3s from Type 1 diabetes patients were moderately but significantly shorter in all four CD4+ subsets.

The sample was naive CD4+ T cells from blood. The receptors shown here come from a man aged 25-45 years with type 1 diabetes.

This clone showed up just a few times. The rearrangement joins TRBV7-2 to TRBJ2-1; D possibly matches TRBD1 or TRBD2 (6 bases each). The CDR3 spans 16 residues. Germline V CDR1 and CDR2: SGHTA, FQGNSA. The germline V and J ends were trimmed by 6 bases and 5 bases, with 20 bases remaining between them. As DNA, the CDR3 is TGTGCCAGCAGGTTTTCTTTTACGGGGGCCGACAATGAGCAGTTCTTC. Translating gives CASRFSFTGADNEQFF. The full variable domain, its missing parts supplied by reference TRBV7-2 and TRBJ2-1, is GAGVSQSPSNKVTEKGKDVELRCDPISGHTALYWYRQSLGQGLEFLIYFQGNSAPDKSGLPSDRFSAERTGGSVSTLTIQRTQQEDSAVYLCASRFSFTGADNEQFFGPGTRLTVL.

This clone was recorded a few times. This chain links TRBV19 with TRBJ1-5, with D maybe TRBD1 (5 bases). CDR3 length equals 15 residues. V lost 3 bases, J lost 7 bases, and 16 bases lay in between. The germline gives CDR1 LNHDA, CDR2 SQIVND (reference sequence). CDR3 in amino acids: CASSISGTGWQPQHF. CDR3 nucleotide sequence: TGTGCCAGTAGTATTTCAGGGACTGGTTGGCAGCCCCAGCATTTT.

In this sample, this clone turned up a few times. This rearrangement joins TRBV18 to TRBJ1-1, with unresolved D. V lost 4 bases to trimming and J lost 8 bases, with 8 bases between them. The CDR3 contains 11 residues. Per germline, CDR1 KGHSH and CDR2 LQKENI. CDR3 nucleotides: TGTGCCAGCTCACGGGAGAGGGAAGCTTTCTTT. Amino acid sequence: CASSREREAFF.

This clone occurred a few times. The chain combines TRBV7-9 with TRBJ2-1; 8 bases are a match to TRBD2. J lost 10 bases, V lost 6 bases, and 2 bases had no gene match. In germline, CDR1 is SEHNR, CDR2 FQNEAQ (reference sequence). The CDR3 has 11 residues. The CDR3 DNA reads TGTGCCAGCAGTAGCGGGAAGGAGCAGTTCTTC. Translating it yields CASSSGKEQFF.

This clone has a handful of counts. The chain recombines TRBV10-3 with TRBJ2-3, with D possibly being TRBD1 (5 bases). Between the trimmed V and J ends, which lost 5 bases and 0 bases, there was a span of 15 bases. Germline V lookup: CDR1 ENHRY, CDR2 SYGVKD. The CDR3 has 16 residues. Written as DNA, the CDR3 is TGTGCCATCAGTCCCGTTGGGCAGGGCAGCACAGATACGCAGTATTTT. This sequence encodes CAISPVGQGSTDTQYF.